This T cell receptor (beta chain) derives from a study of blood T cell repertoires in COVID-19. Study-wide context: PBMCs, B-cell-depleted T cells, or T cells were the source of the cDNA or gDNA that made up the material.

The V gene's germline CDR1 is LGHDT and CDR2 YNNKEL (reference sequence). CDR3 length: 16 amino acids. Trimming at V came to 6 bases and at J to 7 bases, leaving 17 bases not matched to a gene. In Seattle, patients joined the study during active infection and were tracked longitudinally. Per the study methods: Reference gene primer amplification gave nucleated cell count estimates. TCRdb's copy holds only in-frame clones and misses some; the assay was immunoSEQ multiplex PCR. The V and J calls and clone size are taken from that table; D and trimming were inferred from the DNA. The table includes 70,000 to 95,000 clones, 91% detected once.

This TCR was recovered from a man aged 50 to 60 with COVID-19, enrolled during active disease. This chain joins TRBV3-1 (or the pseudogene TRBV3-2) and TRBJ2-5, with 7 bases that match TRBD2. The source material was peripheral blood. In DNA, the CDR3 is TGTGCCAGCAGACCAGAGGCCGGGACTAATTTCGGGACCCAGTACTTC. This encodes CASRPEAGTNFGTQYF.